This T cell receptor beta chain was sequenced during a study of response to subunit inactivated influenza vaccine. The CDR3 sequence is 11 residues long. The germline V and J ends were trimmed by 6 bases and 3 bases, with 9 bases remaining between them. From germline, CDR1 is DFQATT and CDR2 SNEGSKA (reference sequence). In its sample, this clonotype was seen a few times. TCRdb passed the RT-PCR reads through MiXCR, listing each CDR3 protein once. The sample shows 650,000 to 850,000 distinct CDR3 sequences, approximately 13% of them seen only once. This TCR was recovered from a middle-aged man who received an inactivated influenza vaccine. This chain uses TRBV20-1 with TRBJ2-7, with D unclear. The material sequenced was PBMCs from blood, taken less than 15 days before vaccination. CDR3 nucleotides: TGCAGTGCAAGACACCGCTACGAGCAGTACTTC. Its translation is CSARHRYEQYF.